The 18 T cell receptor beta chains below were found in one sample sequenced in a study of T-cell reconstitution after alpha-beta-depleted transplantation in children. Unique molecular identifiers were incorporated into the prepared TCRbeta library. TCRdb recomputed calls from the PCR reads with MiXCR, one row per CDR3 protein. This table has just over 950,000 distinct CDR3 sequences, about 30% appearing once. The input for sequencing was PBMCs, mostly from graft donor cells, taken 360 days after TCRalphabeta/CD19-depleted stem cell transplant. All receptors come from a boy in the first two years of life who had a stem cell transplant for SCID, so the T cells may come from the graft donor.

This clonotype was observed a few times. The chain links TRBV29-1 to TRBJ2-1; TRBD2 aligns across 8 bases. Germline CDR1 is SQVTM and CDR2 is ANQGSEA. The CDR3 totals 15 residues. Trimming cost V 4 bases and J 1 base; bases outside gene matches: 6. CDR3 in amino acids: CSVVSGDWSYNEQFF. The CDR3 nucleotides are TGCAGCGTTGTTAGCGGGGATTGGTCCTACAATGAGCAGTTCTTC.

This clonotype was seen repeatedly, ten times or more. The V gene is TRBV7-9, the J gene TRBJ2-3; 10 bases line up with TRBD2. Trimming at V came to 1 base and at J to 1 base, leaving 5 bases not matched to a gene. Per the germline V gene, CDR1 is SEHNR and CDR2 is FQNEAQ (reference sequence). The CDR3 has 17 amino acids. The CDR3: CASSLVILAGGTDTQYF. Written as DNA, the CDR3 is TGTGCCAGCAGCTTAGTGATCCTAGCGGGGGGCACAGATACGCAGTATTTT.

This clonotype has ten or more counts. CDR3 region: CASSFRRSTDTQYF. In DNA, the CDR3 is TGTGCCAGCAGTTTTAGGCGCAGCACAGATACGCAGTATTTT. This chain connects TRBV12-3 or TRBV12-4 to TRBJ2-3; no clear D. Trimming removed 3 bases at V and 0 bases at J, with 7 bases between. The CDR3 totals 14 residues.

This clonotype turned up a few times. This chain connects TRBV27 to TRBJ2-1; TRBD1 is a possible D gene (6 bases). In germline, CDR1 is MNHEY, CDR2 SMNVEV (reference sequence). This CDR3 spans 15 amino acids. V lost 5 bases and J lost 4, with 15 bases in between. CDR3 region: CASSRYEGVYNEQFF. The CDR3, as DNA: TGTGCCAGCAGTCGATACGAGGGGGTTTACAATGAGCAGTTCTTC.

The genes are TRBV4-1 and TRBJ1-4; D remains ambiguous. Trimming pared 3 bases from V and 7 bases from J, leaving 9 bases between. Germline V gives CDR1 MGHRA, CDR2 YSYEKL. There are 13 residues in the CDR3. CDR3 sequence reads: CASSQGYGEKLFF. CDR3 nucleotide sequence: TGCGCCAGCAGCCAGGGATATGGTGAAAAACTGTTTTTT.

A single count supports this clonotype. The CDR3 bases are TGCGCCACCTTTGCGGATAGGGGAGGCACTGAAGCTTTCTTT. It encodes CATFADRGGTEAFF. This chain joins TRBV10-2 and TRBJ1-1; perhaps TRBD1 as D (5 bases). Germline CDR1 WSHSY, CDR2 SAAADI. The ends were cut back, 10 bases at V and 4 bases at J, with 19 bases in the middle. There are 14 residues in the CDR3.

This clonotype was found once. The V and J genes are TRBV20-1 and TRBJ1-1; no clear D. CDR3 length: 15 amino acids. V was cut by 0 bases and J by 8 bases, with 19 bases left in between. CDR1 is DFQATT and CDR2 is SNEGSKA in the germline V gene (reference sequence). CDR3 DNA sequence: TGCAGTGCTAGAGATCTCATTTCGGCAAAACTGGAAGCTTTCTTT. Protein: CSARDLISAKLEAFF.

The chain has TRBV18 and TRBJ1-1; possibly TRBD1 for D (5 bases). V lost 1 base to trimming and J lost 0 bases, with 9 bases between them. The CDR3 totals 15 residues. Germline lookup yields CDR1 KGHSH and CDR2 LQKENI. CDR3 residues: CASSPRGRMNTEAFF. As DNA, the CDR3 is TGTGCCAGCTCACCACGGGGACGCATGAACACTGAAGCTTTCTTT.

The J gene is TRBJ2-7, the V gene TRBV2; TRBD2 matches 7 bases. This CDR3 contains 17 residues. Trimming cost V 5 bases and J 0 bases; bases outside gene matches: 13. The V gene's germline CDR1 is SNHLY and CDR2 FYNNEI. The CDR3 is CASSFPLGGGSSYEQYF. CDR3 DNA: TGTGCCAGCAGTTTTCCCCTAGGCGGGGGTAGCTCCTACGAGCAGTACTTC.

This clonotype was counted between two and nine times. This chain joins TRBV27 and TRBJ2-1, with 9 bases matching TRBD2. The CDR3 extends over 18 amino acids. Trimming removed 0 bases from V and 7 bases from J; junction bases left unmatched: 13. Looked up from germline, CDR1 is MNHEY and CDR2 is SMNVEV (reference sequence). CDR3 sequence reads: CASSLSLLAGGPWNEQFF. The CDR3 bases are TGTGCCAGCAGTTTATCCCTTCTGGCGGGGGGGCCGTGGAATGAGCAGTTCTTC.

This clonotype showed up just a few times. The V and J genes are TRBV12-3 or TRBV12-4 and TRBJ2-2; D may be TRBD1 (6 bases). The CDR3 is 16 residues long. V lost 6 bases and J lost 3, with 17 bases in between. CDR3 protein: CASSLSGAVDTGELFF. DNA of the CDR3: TGTGCCAGCAGCCTCTCAGGGGCAGTGGACACCGGGGAGCTGTTTTTT.

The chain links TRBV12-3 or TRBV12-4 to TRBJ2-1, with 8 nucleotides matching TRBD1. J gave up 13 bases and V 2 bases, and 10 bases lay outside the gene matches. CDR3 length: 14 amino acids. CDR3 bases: TGTGCCAGCAGTTTACCTACCTTTGGGACAGGCCAGTTCTTC. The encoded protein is CASSLPTFGTGQFF.

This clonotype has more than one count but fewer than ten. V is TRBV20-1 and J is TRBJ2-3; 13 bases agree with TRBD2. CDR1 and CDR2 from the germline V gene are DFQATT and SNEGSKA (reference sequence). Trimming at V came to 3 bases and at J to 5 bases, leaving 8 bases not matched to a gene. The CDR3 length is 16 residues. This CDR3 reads CSARGQLAGGRDTQYF. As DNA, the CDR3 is TGCAGTGCTAGGGGGCAACTAGCGGGGGGGCGAGATACGCAGTATTTT.

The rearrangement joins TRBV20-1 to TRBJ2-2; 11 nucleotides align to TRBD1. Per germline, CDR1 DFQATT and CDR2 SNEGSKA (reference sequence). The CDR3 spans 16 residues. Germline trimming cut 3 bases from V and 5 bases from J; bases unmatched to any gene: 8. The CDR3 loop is CSARPAGTGGTGELFF. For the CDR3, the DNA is TGCAGTGCTAGGCCGGCCGGGACAGGGGGAACCGGGGAGCTGTTTTTT.

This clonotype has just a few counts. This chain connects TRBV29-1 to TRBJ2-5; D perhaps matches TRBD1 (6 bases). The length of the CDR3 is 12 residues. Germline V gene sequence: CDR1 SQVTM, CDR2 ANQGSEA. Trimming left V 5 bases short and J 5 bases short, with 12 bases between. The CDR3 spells CSVWDILETQYF. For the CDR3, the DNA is TGCAGCGTTTGGGACATCCTGGAGACCCAGTACTTC.

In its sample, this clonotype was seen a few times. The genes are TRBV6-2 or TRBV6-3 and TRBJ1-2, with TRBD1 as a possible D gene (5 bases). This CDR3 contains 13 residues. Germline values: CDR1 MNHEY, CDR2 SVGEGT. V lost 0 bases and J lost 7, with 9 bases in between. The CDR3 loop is CASSYSGTVGYTF. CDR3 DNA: TGTGCCAGCAGTTACTCCGGGACGGTTGGCTACACCTTC.

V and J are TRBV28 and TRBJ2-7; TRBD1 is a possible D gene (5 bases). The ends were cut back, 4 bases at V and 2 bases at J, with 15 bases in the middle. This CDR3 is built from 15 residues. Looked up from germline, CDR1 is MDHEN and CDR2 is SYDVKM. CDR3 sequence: CASSWGSVSTYEQYF. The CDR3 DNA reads TGTGCCAGCAGTTGGGGCTCAGTATCAACCTACGAGCAGTACTTC.

CDR3 sequence reads: CSVSGDPLSGANVLTF. The CDR3 DNA follows: TGCAGCGTTTCAGGGGACCCCCTCTCTGGGGCCAACGTCCTGACTTTC. The rearrangement joins TRBV29-1 to TRBJ2-6; possibly TRBD1 for D (6 bases). Germline assignment: CDR1 SQVTM and CDR2 ANQGSEA. The ends were cut back, 5 bases at V and 0 bases at J, with 14 bases in the middle. The CDR3 is 16 residues long.